This T cell receptor beta chain was identified in a study of molecular identifiers for immune sequencing clone quantification. Study outcomes and limitations: Highly expanded clone sizes could end up underestimated if a barcode were shared by identical TCR molecules. Effector cells kept over 98% of their molecules in clones above 20 RNA copies, while naive cells kept under 1% there.

Isolation of naive CD8 T cells was achieved by sorting on a CD8+CD4-CCR7+CD45RA+ phenotype. Of note for this clonotype: Its antigen is currently unknown. A much larger clone lies one base from this, so it may be a read error.

One entry per CDR3 protein, called by TCRdb with MiXCR from the PCR reads. This table has over 550,000 distinct CDR3 sequences, around 25% appearing once. Source material: naive CD8+ T cells from blood, with Jurkat cell RNA spiked in. Sample subset: FACS-sorted CD8+CD4-CCR7+CD45RA+ naive T cells. The sequence came from a human donor in good health. Some libraries in this study had Jurkat cell RNA spiked in.

The CDR3 region has the DNA TGTGCCAGCAGCTTAAATCCTGAAAACATTCAGTACTTC. Protein product: CASSLNPENIQYF. The chain has TRBV7-9 and TRBJ2-4; D unclear. This CDR3 contains 13 residues. V was trimmed by 2 bases and J by 5 bases, leaving 7 bases between them. Germline assignment: CDR1 SEHNR and CDR2 FQNEAQ (reference sequence).